This T cell receptor beta chain was captured in a study of control samples from healthy donors and cancer patients. Germline V CDR1 and CDR2: SGHNT, YYREEE (reference sequence). The CDR3 consists of 17 residues. The junction had 8 bases not matched to a gene; V was cut back by 4 bases and J by 1 base. A single count supports this clone. Profiled with immunoSEQ multiplex PCR; TCRdb holds only in-frame clones, not every one. The profile shows more than 60,000 clones, around 87% of them singletons. Sequenced input: PBMCs. This TCR was recovered from a man aged 60-69 years with colorectal cancer. The chain employs TRBV5-4 and TRBJ2-1, with 10 bases identical to TRBD2. The DNA of the CDR3 is TGTGCCAGCAGCCGTTCAGCGGGGGGGCCATCCTACAATGAGCAGTTCTTC. This gives the protein CASSRSAGGPSYNEQFF.